This T cell receptor beta chain was sequenced during a study of T cell responses to AZD1222 COVID-19 vaccine. Study findings and constraints: Clonal diversity was possibly underestimated; the donors were predominantly white British and more often female.

For this clone: Its antigen remains unknown.

Germline values: CDR1 LGHDT, CDR2 YNNKEL (reference sequence). J lost 1 base, V lost 4 bases, and 11 bases had no gene match. This CDR3 has 17 residues. Clones were sequenced by immunoSEQ multiplex PCR, and TCRdb holds only the in-frame ones, with some missing. The table shows tens of thousands of clones, with 92% occurring only once. V is TRBV3-1 (or the pseudogene TRBV3-2) and J is TRBJ1-1; the match to TRBD1 covers 8 bases. The sequencing here drew on peripheral blood, taken on day 0 of AZD1222 vaccination. The clonotype originates from an adult in good health. CDR3 amino acids: CASSPNSGGPGNTEAFF. CDR3 sequence (DNA): TGTGCCAGCAGCCCAAACTCAGGGGGCCCGGGGAACACTGAAGCTTTCTTT.